This TCR beta chain was retrieved from a study of T cell responses to AZD1222 COVID-19 vaccine. The germline V gene encodes CDR1 SGDLS and CDR2 YYNGEE. The CDR3 covers 15 residues. Trimming stripped 0 bases from V and 5 bases from J, with 14 bases between. Clones were sequenced by immunoSEQ multiplex PCR, and TCRdb holds only the in-frame ones, with some missing. This table holds 74,000 or so clones, 70% to 90% found once. The clonotype comes from an adult in good health. This sample comprised peripheral blood, obtained on day 0 of AZD1222 vaccination. This chain links TRBV9 with TRBJ1-2; no firm D call. The CDR3 bases are TGTGCCAGCAGCGTAGAAGCTCTGGGGAGGTATGGCTACACCTTC. Protein product: CASSVEALGRYGYTF.